This T cell receptor beta chain is from a study of radiotherapy plus CTLA-4 blockade in lung cancer. The repertoire was sequenced with immunoSEQ multiplex PCR; TCRdb's copy has only in-frame clones and lacks some. The data contain roughly 54,000 clones, roughly 80% of them singletons. Participants had chemo-refractory metastatic non-small-cell lung cancer and were treated with focal radiation plus ipilimumab CTLA-4 blockade. Study conclusions and caveats: In blood, early T cell clone dynamics reportedly predicted response best, together with interferon-beta.

To note about this clone: Its target is unknown.

The source of this sequence is a human donor with non-small cell lung cancer who had a partial response to radiotherapy plus ipilimumab. Source: peripheral blood, taken from a patient treated with radiotherapy plus ipilimumab.

The CDR3 loop reads CASSVERGGSPLHF. The CDR3 region has the DNA TGTGCCAGCAGTGTGGAGAGGGGAGGTTCACCCCTCCACTTT. This chain links TRBV6-1 with TRBJ1-6; maybe TRBD1 (5 bases). The CDR3 contains 14 residues. V gave up 4 bases and J gave up 9 bases, with 13 bases separating them. Germline loops: CDR1 MNHNS, CDR2 SASEGT.